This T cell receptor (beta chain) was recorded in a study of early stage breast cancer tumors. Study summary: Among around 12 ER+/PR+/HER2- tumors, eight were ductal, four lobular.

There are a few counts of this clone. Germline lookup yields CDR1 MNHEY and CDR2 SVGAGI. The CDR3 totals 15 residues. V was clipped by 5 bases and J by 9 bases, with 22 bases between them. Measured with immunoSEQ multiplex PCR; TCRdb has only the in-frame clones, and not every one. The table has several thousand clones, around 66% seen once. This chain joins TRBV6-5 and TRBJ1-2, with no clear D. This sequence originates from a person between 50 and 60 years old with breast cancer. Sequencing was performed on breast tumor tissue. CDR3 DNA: TGTGCCAGCAGTACCCTTGTCTCCGGGGTGCGTCGCTACACCTTC. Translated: CASSTLVSGVRRYTF.